A single sample is the source of the 9 T cell receptor beta chains below, sequenced in a study of cytomegalovirus exposure and HLA in healthy donors. Both 60 Vbeta primers and 13 Jbeta primers went into the PCR. Libraries were prepared by immunoSEQ multiplex PCR; TCRdb keeps only in-frame clonotypes and omits some of them. The table includes around 220,000 clones, 70% to 85% detected once. Material for sequencing was PBMCs. The receptors derive from a girl between 2 and 10 years old in good health and CMV-seronegative.

The chain is built from TRBV4-1 and TRBJ2-7; D might be TRBD1 (6 bases). Germline V lookup: CDR1 MGHRA, CDR2 YSYEKL. The CDR3 has 15 amino acids. V was cut by 0 bases and J by 5 bases, with 14 bases left in between. CDR3 DNA: TGCGCCAGCAGCCAAGACCGCACAGGGTACCACGAGCAGTACTTC. This gives the protein CASSQDRTGYHEQYF.

Here the CDR3 reads CASSLFPGENTEAFF. In DNA, the CDR3 is TGCGCCAGCAGCTTGTTTCCGGGTGAGAACACTGAAGCTTTCTTT. The J gene is TRBJ1-1, the V gene TRBV5-1; D unclear. Germline V gene sequence: CDR1 SGHRS, CDR2 YFSETQ. V was shortened by 1 base and J by 1 base, with 11 bases between the two germline ends. The CDR3 is made up of 15 amino acids. The full variable domain, rest sourced from reference TRBV5-1 and TRBJ1-1, is KAGVTQTPRYLIKTRGQQVTLSCSPISGHRSVSWYQQTPGQGLQFLFEYFSETQRNKGNFPGRFSGRQFSNSRSEMNVSTLELGDSALYLCASSLFPGENTEAFFGQGTRLTVV.

The chain recombines TRBV27 with TRBJ2-3, with D possibly matching TRBD1 (6 bases). The CDR3 contains 14 residues. Trimming removed 2 bases from V and 2 bases from J, with 8 bases in between. Germline V gene sequence: CDR1 MNHEY, CDR2 SMNVEV (reference sequence). DNA of the CDR3: TGTGCCAGCAGTTTAGGGACACCCACAGATACGCAGTATTTT. It encodes CASSLGTPTDTQYF.

The V gene is TRBV7-6, the J gene TRBJ2-5; 8 bases match TRBD1. The CDR3 length is 15 residues. CDR1 and CDR2 (germline): SGHVS, FNYEAQ. Trimming took 1 base from V and 4 from J; bases not matched to a gene: 5. The CDR3 sequence: CASSLDYRGSETQYF. The CDR3 DNA reads as TGTGCCAGCAGCTTAGATTACAGGGGGTCAGAGACCCAGTACTTC.

The chain links TRBV5-1 to TRBJ1-1; no clear D gene. The CDR3 extends over 13 amino acids. V lost 6 bases, J lost 0 bases, and 9 bases lay in between. The germline gives CDR1 SGHRS, CDR2 YFSETQ. CDR3 in amino acids: CASKESMNTEAFF. CDR3 DNA sequence: TGCGCCAGCAAAGAGTCTATGAACACTGAAGCTTTCTTT.

The rearrangement links TRBV5-4 to TRBJ2-1, with 8 bases aligning to TRBD1. Germline V gene lookup returns CDR1 SGHNT and CDR2 YYREEE (reference sequence). CDR3 size: 16 residues. V shed 0 bases, J shed 4 bases, and the junction held 6 bases outside the gene matches. In nucleotides, the CDR3 is TGTGCCAGCAGCTTGGGTCGGCAGGGGGCGTACAATGAGCAGTTCTTC. Protein sequence: CASSLGRQGAYNEQFF. Full variable domain (remainder filled in from reference TRBV5-4 and TRBJ2-1): ETGVTQSPTHLIKTRGQQVTLRCSSQSGHNTVSWYQQALGQGPQFIFQYYREEENGRGNFPPRFSGLQFPNYSSELNVNALELDDSALYLCASSLGRQGAYNEQFFGPGTRLTVL.

This chain uses TRBV12-5 with TRBJ2-3; D is possibly TRBD2 (6 bases). There are 17 residues in the CDR3. The V and J ends lost 3 bases and 0 bases respectively, with 16 bases between them. Germline values: CDR1 LGHNT, CDR2 FRNRAP. The CDR3 region is CASGLISSDPSTDTQYF. CDR3 coding DNA: TGTGCTAGTGGTTTAATCTCTAGCGACCCGAGCACAGATACGCAGTATTTT.

The genes are TRBV7-9 and TRBJ2-6; a weak D match, TRBD1 (5 bases). Trimming stripped 5 bases from V and 4 bases from J, with 21 bases between. The germline V gene has CDR1 SEHNR and CDR2 FQNEAQ (reference sequence). The CDR3 covers 18 residues. CDR3 sequence: CASSPKYPRVAGANVLTF. In DNA form, the CDR3 reads TGTGCCAGCAGCCCCAAGTACCCCAGGGTAGCCGGGGCCAACGTCCTGACTTTC.

The chain links TRBV2 to TRBJ2-7; 7 bases align to TRBD2. This CDR3 spans 14 amino acids. Germline V gene sequence: CDR1 SNHLY, CDR2 FYNNEI. V lost 3 bases, J lost 3 bases, and 5 bases stayed unmatched. CDR3 loop: CASSELGGDYEQYF. CDR3 DNA: TGTGCCAGCAGTGAGTTGGGGGGGGACTACGAGCAGTACTTC.